This TCR beta chain was found in a study of cytomegalovirus exposure and HLA in healthy donors (dated by TCRdb to about 2017). Describing the broader study: The 650 to 750 repertoires of the first cohort and the 110 or so validation repertoires were produced on the same platform, according to a later analysis. The study aimed to test whether signatures of past pathogen exposure could be identified by cataloging public T cell receptors. To predict cytomegalovirus infection status, the study brought together high-throughput TCR immunosequencing, statistical association of individual TCRs with disease status, and machine learning. A separate validation cohort of some 130 different subjects was used in addition to the roughly 720-subject first cohort.

Library preparation was by the immunoSEQ multiplex PCR assay. The original pipeline was this. To diagnose cytomegalovirus status from the catalog of TCR beta chain sequences, a statistical classification framework was built. The table comes from immuneACCESS by way of TCRdb, which keeps in-frame sequences with V and J called. Part of the clones is missing from these tables; in studies checked, under half for an unresolved V gene and the rest for unknown reasons. V and J calls and clone size are given by that table; D and trimming were obtained from the DNA. The sample table records 250,000 to 300,000 clones; roughly 85% of these occur just once. In total, the top ten clones hold around 1% of the sample. As for this clone: Its antigen is unknown. No qualities accompany the bases; no much larger clone lies one base away.

Donors formed part of the validation cohort, which comprised approximately 130 subjects and was distinct from the first cohort of under 850 subjects. Spanning cysteine to phenylalanine, the CDR3 consists of 14 amino acids. Only the CDR3 portion is preserved as DNA: 42 bases, with reading frame beginning at the first base. V loses 6 bases of germline sequence and J loses 7 bases, and the interval between the two ends is 16 bases. The germline V gene (reference sequence) yields MNHNY for CDR1 and SVGAGI for CDR2. What the study reported, not specific to this receptor: The authors suggested that the approach could potentially be generalized to other disease states and immunological phenotypes. In vitro tests confirmed that a few of the cytomegalovirus-associated TCR beta chains recognize cytomegalovirus antigens. A later analysis had no HLA typing for the validation cohort, so co-occurrence there was scored across all 120 repertoires. In a later analysis, TCRs clustered in the first cohort were found to also tend to co-occur in the 120 validation repertoires, with approximately 94% of cluster scores above 0. In the study, roughly 160 TCR beta chains were listed as associated with cytomegalovirus. Most TCR sequences were seen in very few donors, while some public TCRs were found in many individuals. The classifier was reported to diagnose cytomegalovirus status with high specificity and sensitivity in both the original and validation cohorts.

This sequence was found in a woman aged 18-29 years in good health and CMV-seronegative. Recombination connected TRBV6-6 to TRBJ1-5; perhaps TRBD1 is the D gene, with 5 bases matching. Specimen: PBMCs. The base sequence is TGTGCCAGCAGCCAACAGGAAGTCGTCCAGCCCCAGCATTTT. Its translation is CASSQQEVVQPQHF.